This T cell receptor (beta chain) is drawn from a study of blood T cell repertoires in COVID-19. Only in-frame clones appear in the TCRdb table, and some are missing; sequencing was by immunoSEQ multiplex PCR. The sample holds 300,000 to 400,000 clones, more than 75% seen once. CDR3 length equals 15 residues. Germline values: CDR1 MDHEN, CDR2 SYDVKM. The V gene end was trimmed by 6 bases and the J gene end by 5 bases; junction bases not matched to a gene: 7. The sample consisted of PBMCs or T cells enriched from blood (not recorded which). This TCR was recovered from a young woman who had recovered from COVID-19. The V call is TRBV28, the J call TRBJ1-6; TRBD1 aligns across 7 bases. CDR3 residues: CASRPLDRDNSPLHF. CDR3 DNA: TGTGCCAGCAGGCCTCTAGACAGGGATAATTCACCCCTCCACTTT.